The table lists the clone carrying this T cell receptor (beta chain) with a few counts. The table came from immunoSEQ multiplex PCR; TCRdb's copy has only in-frame clones and leaves some out. The profile covers 130,000 or so clones, with around 80% appearing a single time and roughly 17% taken by the ten largest. The sample originates from a study of blood T cell repertoires in COVID-19. Overall study context: T cells, B-cell-depleted T cells, or PBMCs provided the cDNA or gDNA that served as material.

The V and J ends lost 2 bases and 7 bases, in that order; junction bases with no gene match: 5. In germline, CDR1 is SGHTS, CDR2 YDEGEE. The CDR3 runs 13 residues. The chain carries TRBV5-8 and TRBJ1-2, with 7 bases identical to TRBD1. The TCR sequence derives from a man in his fifties with acute or convalescent COVID-19. The specimen sequenced was peripheral blood. The CDR3 is CASSFLRGPGYTF. CDR3 DNA sequence: TGTGCCAGCAGCTTTTTGAGGGGGCCTGGCTACACCTTC.